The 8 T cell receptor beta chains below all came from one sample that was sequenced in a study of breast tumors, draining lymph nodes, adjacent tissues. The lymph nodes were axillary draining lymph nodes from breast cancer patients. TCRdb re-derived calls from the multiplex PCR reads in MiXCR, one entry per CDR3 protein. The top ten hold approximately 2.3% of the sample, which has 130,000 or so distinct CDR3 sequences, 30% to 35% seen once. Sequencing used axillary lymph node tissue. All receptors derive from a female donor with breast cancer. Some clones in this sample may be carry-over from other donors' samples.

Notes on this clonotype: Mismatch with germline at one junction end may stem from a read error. The CDR3 sequence: CSARPPVGGAYGQYF. In DNA form, the CDR3 reads TGCAGTGCTAGACCACCCGTGGGGGGGGCCTACGGGCAGTACTTC. The chain has TRBV20-1 and TRBJ2-7; D may be TRBD2 (7 bases). The CDR3 is made up of 15 amino acids. Germline V gene lookup returns CDR1 DFQATT and CDR2 SNEGSKA (reference sequence).

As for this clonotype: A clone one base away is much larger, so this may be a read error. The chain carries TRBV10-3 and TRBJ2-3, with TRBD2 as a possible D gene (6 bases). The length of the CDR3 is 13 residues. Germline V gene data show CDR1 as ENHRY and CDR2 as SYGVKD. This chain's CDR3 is CAVSAGITDTQYF. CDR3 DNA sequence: TGTGCCGTCAGTGCGGGAATCACAGATACGCAGTATTTT.

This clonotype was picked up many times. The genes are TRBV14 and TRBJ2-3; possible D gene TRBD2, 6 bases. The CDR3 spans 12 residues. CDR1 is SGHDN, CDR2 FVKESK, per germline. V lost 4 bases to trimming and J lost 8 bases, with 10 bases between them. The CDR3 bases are TGTGCCAGCAGCCGGATACTAGCTACGCAGTATTTT. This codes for CASSRILATQYF.

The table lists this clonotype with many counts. CDR3 sequence (DNA): TGTGCCAGCAGCGTAGATGACAGGGGGGGCGAGCAGTACTTC. Its translation is CASSVDDRGGEQYF. The chain is built from TRBV9 and TRBJ2-7, with TRBD1 matching over 9 bases. The V segment lost 0 bases and the J segment 6 bases; nucleotides outside the gene matches: 4. The germline V gene encodes CDR1 SGDLS and CDR2 YYNGEE. This CDR3 comprises 14 residues.

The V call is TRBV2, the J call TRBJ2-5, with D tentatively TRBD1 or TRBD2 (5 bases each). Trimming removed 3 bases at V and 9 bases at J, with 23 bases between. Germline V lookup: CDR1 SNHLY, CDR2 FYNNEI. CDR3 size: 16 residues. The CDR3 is CASSERFRRGEEAQYF. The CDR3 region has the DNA TGTGCCAGCAGTGAGAGGTTCCGACGGGGCGAGGAGGCCCAGTACTTC.

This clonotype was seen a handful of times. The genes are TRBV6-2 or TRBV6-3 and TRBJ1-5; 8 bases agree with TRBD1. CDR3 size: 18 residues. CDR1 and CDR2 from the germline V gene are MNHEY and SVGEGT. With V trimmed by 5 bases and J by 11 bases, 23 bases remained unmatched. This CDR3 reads CASSTRTGIDPSGLAQHF. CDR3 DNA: TGTGCCAGCAGTACCCGGACAGGGATAGACCCCTCTGGCTTGGCCCAGCATTTT.

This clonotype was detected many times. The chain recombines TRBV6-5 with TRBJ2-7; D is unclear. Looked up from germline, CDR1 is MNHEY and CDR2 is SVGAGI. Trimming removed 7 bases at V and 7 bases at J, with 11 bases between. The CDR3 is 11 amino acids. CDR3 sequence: CASTAGTEQYF. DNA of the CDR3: TGTGCCAGCACTGCCGGTACAGAGCAGTACTTC.

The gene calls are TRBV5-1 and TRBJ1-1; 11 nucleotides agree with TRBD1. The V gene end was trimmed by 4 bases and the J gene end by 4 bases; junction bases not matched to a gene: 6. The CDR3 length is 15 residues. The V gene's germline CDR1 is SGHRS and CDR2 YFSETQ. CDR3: CASSRGTGGVTEAFF. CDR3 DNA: TGCGCCAGCAGCCGCGGGACAGGGGGAGTCACTGAAGCTTTCTTT.